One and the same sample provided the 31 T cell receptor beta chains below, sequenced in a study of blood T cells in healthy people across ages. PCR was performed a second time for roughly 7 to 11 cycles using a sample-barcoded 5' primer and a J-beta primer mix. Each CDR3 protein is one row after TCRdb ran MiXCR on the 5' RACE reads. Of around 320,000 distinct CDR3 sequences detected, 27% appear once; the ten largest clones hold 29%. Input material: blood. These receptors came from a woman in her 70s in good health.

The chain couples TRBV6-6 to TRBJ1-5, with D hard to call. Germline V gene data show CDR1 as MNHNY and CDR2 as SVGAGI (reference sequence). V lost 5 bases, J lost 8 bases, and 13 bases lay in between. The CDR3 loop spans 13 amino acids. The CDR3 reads CASSGAPREPQHF. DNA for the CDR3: TGTGCCAGCAGTGGAGCCCCACGGGAGCCCCAGCATTTT.

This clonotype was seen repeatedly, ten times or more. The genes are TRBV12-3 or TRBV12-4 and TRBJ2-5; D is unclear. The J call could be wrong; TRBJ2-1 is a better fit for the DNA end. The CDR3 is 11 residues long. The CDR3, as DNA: TGTGCCAGCAGTTCTGGTAATGAGCAGTTCTTC. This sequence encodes CASSSGNEQFF.

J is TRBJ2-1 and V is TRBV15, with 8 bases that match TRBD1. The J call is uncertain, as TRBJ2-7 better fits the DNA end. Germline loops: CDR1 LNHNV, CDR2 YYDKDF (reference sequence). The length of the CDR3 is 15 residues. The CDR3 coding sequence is TGTGCCACCAGCATGGACAGGGCGAGCTCCTACGAGCAGTACTTC. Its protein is CATSMDRASSYEQYF.

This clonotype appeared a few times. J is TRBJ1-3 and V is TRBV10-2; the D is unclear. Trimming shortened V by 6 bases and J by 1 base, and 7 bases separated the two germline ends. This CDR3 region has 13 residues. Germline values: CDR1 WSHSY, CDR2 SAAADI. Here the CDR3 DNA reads TGCGCCAGCAGGGGAGGTTCTGGAAACACCATATATTTT. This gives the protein CASRGGSGNTIYF.

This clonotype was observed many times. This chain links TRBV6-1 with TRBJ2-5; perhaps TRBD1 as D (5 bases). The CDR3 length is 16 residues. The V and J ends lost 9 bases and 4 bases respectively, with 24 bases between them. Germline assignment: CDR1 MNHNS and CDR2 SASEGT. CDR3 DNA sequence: TGTGCCAGTACCGCACTCAGCGCACAGGTTCGAGAGACCCAGTACTTC. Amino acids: CASTALSAQVRETQYF.

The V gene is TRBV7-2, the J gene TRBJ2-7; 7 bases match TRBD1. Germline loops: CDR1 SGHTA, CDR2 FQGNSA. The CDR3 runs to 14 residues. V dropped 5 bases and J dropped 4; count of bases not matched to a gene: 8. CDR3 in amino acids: CASSSEGGGYEQYF. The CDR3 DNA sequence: TGTGCCAGCAGCAGTGAAGGGGGCGGGTACGAGCAGTACTTC.

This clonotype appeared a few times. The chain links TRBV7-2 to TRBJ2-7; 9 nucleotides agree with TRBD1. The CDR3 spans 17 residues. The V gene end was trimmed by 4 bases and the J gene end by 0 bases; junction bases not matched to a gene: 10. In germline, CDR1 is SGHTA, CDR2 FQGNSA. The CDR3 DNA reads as TGTGCCAGCAGCTGGGGACAGGGCAGAGGAAACTCCTACGAGCAGTACTTC. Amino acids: CASSWGQGRGNSYEQYF. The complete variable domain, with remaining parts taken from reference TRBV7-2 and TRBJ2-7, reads GAGVSQSPSNKVTEKGKDVELRCDPISGHTALYWYRQSLGQGLEFLIYFQGNSAPDKSGLPSDRFSAERTGGSVSTLTIQRTQQEDSAVYLCASSWGQGRGNSYEQYFGPGTRLTVT.

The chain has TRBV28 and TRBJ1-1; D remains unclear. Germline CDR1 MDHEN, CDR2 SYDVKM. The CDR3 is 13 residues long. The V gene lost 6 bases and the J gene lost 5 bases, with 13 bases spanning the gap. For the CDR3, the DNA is TGTGCCAGCAGAACCAAAGAAAAAACTGAAGCTTTCTTT. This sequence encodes CASRTKEKTEAFF.

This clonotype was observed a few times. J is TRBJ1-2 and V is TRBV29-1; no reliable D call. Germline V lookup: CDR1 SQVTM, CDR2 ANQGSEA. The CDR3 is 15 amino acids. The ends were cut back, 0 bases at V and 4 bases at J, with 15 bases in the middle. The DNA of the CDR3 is TGCAGCGTTGAAGATCTTCCGCGGGCCCTCTATGGCTACACCTTC. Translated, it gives CSVEDLPRALYGYTF.

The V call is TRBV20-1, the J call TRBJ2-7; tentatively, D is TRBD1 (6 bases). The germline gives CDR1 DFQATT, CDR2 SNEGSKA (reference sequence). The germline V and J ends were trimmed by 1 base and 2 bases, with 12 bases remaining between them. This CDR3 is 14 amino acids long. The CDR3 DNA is TGCAGTGCTAGAGTGGGGACACCTCCCTACGAGCAGTACTTC. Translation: CSARVGTPPYEQYF.

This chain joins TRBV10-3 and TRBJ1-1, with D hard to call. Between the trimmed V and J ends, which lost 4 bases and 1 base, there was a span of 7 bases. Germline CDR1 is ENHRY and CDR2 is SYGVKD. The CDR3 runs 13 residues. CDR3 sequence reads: CAISVQTNTEAFF. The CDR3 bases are TGTGCCATCAGTGTACAGACGAACACTGAAGCTTTCTTT.

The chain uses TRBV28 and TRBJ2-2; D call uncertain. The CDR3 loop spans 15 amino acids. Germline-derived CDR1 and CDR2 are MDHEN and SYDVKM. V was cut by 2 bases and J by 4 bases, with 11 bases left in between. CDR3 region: CASSLIGPGTGELFF. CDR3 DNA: TGTGCCAGCAGTTTAATAGGTCCAGGCACCGGGGAGCTGTTTTTT.

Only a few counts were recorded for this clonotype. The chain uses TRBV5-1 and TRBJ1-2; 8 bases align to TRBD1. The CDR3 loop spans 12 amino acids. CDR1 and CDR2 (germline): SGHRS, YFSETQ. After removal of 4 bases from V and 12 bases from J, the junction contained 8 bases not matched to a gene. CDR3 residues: CASSPTGDGHTF. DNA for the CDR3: TGCGCCAGCAGCCCGACAGGGGACGGCCACACCTTC.

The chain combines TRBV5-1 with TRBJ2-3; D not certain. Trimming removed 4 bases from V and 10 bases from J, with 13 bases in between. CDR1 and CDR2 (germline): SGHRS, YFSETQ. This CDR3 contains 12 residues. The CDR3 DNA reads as TGCGCCAGCAGCGCGCCGGGCCCCGCGCAGTATTTT. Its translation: CASSAPGPAQYF.

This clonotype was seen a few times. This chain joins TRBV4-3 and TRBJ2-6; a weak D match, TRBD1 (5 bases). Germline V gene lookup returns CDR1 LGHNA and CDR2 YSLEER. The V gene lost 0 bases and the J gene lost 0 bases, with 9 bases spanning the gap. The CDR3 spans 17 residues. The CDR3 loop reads CASSQERTNSGANVLTF. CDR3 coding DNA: TGCGCCAGCAGCCAAGAGCGGACAAACTCTGGGGCCAACGTCCTGACTTTC.

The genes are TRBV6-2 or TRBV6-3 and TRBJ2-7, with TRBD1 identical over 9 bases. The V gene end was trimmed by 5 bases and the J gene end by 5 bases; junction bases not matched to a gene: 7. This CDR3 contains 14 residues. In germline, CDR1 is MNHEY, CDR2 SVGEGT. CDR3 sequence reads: CASSTGGVIHEQYF. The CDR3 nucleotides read TGTGCCAGCAGTACAGGGGGCGTAATTCACGAGCAGTACTTC.

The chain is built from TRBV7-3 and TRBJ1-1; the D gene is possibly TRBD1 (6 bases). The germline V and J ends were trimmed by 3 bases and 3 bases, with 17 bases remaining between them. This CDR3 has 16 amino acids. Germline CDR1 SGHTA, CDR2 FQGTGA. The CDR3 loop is CASSLERVGGHTEAFF. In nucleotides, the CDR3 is TGTGCCAGCAGCTTGGAAAGGGTGGGGGGCCACACTGAAGCTTTCTTT.

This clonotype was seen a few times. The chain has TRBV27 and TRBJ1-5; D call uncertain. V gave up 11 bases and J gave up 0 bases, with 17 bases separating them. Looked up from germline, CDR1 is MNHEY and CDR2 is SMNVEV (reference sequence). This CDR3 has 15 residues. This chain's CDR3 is CAGNPRGNSNQPQHF. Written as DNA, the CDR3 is TGTGCCGGCAATCCGAGAGGGAATAGCAATCAGCCCCAGCATTTT.

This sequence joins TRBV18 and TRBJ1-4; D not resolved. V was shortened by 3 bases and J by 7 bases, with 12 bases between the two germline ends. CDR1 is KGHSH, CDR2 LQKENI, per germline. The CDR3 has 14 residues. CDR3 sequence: CASSPGKKVEKLFF. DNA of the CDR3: TGTGCCAGCTCACCCGGCAAAAAAGTTGAAAAACTGTTTTTT.

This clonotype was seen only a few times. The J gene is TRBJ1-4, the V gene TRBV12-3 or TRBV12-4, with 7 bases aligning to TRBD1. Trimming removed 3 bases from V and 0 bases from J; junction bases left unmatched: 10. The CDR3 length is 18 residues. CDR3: CASSFRTGQGPTNEKLFF. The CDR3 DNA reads TGTGCCAGCAGTTTTAGGACAGGCCAGGGACCAACTAATGAAAAACTGTTTTTT.

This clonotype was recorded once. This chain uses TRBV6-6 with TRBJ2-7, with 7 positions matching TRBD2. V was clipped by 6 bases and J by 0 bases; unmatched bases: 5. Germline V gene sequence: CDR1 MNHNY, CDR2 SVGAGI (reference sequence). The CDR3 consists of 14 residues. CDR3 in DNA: TGTGCCAGCAGACCTGGCGGGAGCTCCTACGAGCAGTACTTC. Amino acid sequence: CASRPGGSSYEQYF.

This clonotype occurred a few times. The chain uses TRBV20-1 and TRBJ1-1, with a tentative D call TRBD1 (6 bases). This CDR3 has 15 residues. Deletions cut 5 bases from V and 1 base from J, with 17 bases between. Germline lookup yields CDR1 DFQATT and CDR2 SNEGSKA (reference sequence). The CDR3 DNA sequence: TGCAGTGCTTATAGAACCGGGACAAAGAACACTGAAGCTTTCTTT. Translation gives CSAYRTGTKNTEAFF.

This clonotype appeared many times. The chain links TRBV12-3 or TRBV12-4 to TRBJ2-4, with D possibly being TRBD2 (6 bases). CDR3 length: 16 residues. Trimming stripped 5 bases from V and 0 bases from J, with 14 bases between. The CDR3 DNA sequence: TGTGCCAGCAGTCTCCCCGGGGACTTAGCCAAAAACATTCAGTACTTC. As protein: CASSLPGDLAKNIQYF.

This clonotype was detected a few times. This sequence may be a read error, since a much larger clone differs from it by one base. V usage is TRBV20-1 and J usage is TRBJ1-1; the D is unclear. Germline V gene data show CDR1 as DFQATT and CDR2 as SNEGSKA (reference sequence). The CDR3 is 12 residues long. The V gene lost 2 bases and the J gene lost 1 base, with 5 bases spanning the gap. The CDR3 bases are TGCAGTGCTAGACCGGGGAACACTGAAGCTTTCTTT. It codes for CSARPGNTEAFF.

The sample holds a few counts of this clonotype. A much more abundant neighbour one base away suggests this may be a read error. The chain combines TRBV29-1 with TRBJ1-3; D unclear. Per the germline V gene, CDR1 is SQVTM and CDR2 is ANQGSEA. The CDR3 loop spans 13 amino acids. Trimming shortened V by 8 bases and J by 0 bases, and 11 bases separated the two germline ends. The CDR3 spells CSMAAHSGNTIYF. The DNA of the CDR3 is TGCAGCATGGCAGCGCACTCTGGAAACACCATATATTTT.

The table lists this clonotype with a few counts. The CDR3 region has the DNA TGTGCCAGCAGCCCGGGGACAGGGATTAGCACAGATACGCAGTATTTT. The encoded protein is CASSPGTGISTDTQYF. The rearrangement links TRBV7-2 to TRBJ2-3, with 9 positions matching TRBD1. There are 16 residues in the CDR3. V gave up 5 bases and J gave up 0 bases; unmatched junction bases: 6. Germline lookup yields CDR1 SGHTA and CDR2 FQGNSA. Supplemented by reference TRBV7-2 and TRBJ2-3, the full variable domain reads GAGVSQSPSNKVTEKGKDVELRCDPISGHTALYWYRQSLGQGLEFLIYFQGNSAPDKSGLPSDRFSAERTGGSVSTLTIQRTQQEDSAVYLCASSPGTGISTDTQYFGPGTRLTVL.

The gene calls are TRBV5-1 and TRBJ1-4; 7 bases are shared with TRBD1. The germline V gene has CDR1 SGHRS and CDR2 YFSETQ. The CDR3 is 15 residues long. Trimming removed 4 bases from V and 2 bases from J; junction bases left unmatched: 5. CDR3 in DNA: TGCGCCAGCAGCGGACCAGGGGGGACTAATGAAAAACTGTTTTTT. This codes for CASSGPGGTNEKLFF.

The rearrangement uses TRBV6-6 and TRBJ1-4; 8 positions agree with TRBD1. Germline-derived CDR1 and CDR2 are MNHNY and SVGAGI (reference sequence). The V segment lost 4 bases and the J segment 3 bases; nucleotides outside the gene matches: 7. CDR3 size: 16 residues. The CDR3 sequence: CASSWGQGAANEKLFF. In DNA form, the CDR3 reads TGTGCCAGCAGTTGGGGGCAGGGGGCAGCTAATGAAAAACTGTTTTTT.

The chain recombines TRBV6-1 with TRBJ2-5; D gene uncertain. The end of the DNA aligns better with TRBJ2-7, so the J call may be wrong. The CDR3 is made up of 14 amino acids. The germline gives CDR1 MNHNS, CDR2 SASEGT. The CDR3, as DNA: TGTGCCAGCAGTAACCAAGGTGGACCCTACGAGCAGTACTTC. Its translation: CASSNQGGPYEQYF.

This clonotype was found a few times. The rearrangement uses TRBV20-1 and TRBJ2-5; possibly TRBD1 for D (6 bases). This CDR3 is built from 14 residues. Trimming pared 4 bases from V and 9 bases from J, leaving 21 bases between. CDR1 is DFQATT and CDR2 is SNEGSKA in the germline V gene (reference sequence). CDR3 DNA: TGCAGTGCTATGGACAGACCTGCTACCTGGGCCCAGTACTTC. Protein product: CSAMDRPATWAQYF.

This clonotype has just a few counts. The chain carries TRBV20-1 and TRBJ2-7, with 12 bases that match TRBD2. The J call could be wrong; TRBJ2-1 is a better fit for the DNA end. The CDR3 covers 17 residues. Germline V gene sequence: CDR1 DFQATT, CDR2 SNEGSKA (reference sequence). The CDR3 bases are TGCAGTGCTAGAGATGCGACTAGCGGGAGTTCTGTGAATGAGCAGTTCTTC. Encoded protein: CSARDATSGSSVNEQFF.